The entry that follows covers one T cell receptor (beta chain) sequence. The antigen is not known. This entry comes from a study of shared clonotypes between healthy human individuals. General observations from the study: As a rule, naive subsets had a larger estimated richness than memory subsets.

Selected positively for CCR7 and CD45RO-negative, naive CD8 cells excluded terminally differentiated effector memory CD45RA+ cells. Adult donors, all healthy and HIV-negative, had no recent acute infections or vaccinations. Germline V lookup: CDR1 MGHRA, CDR2 YSYEKL. The CDR3 is made up of 17 amino acids. The trim removed 1 base at V and 5 bases at J, leaving 7 bases unmatched. Assay runs were performed at deep level. The authors' processing: ImmunoSEQ output lacked quality scores and full-length reads, limiting matched filtering. Assay used: immunoSEQ multiplex PCR; TCRdb lists only in-frame clones, some missing. From that table come the V and J calls and clone size; the DNA was used to work out D and trimming. The sample lists about 800,000 clones, around 96% seen once, with about 0.21% in the top ten.

The clonotype was recovered from a man aged 25 to 45 in good health. The sequenced sample consisted of naive CD8+ T cells sorted from blood. This chain links TRBV4-1 with TRBJ2-5, with TRBD2 matching 13 bases. This CDR3 is CASSQGTSGSGVETQYF. CDR3 sequence (DNA): TGCGCCAGCAGCCAAGGGACTAGCGGGAGTGGGGTGGAGACCCAGTACTTC.